These 17 T cell receptor beta chains were sequenced from one sample in a study of blood T cell repertoires in COVID-19. Sequencing used immunoSEQ multiplex PCR; TCRdb keeps in-frame clones, though not all of them. The table includes fewer than 140,000 clones, around 80% detected once. Sequenced: peripheral blood. These receptors were obtained from a man at least 80 years old with COVID-19, enrolled during active disease.

The V call is TRBV7-3, the J call TRBJ1-6; 7 bases align to TRBD1. The germline V gene encodes CDR1 SGHTA and CDR2 FQGTGA. The V segment lost 3 bases and the J segment 9 bases; nucleotides outside the gene matches: 5. This CDR3 has 14 residues. In DNA, the CDR3 is TGTGCCAGCAGCTTCACAGGGGCGGGTTCACCCCTCCACTTT. Protein: CASSFTGAGSPLHF.

This sequence joins TRBV3-1 (or the pseudogene TRBV3-2) and TRBJ1-1; the D is unclear. Germline V CDR1 and CDR2: LGHDT, YNNKEL (reference sequence). The CDR3 extends over 12 amino acids. Trimming took 1 base from V and 3 from J, leaving 3 bases between them. The DNA for the CDR3 is TGTGCCAGCAGCCAAGCTGACACTGAAGCTTTCTTT. Protein sequence: CASSQADTEAFF.

This clone was observed a single time. The rearrangement joins TRBV11-3 to TRBJ2-2, with 7 bases lining up with TRBD1. CDR3 length equals 15 residues. V dropped 5 bases and J dropped 0; count of bases not matched to a gene: 3. Germline V lookup: CDR1 SGHNT, CDR2 YENEEA. The CDR3 loop is CASSPQGTNTGELFF. CDR3 sequence (DNA): TGTGCCAGCAGCCCACAGGGGACGAACACCGGGGAGCTGTTTTTT. Full variable domain (rest looked up from reference TRBV11-3 and TRBJ2-2): EAGVVQSPRYKIIEKKQPVAFWCNPISGHNTLYWYLQNLGQGPELLIRYENEEAVDDSQLPKDRFSAERLKGVDSTLKIQPAELGDSAVYLCASSPQGTNTGELFFGEGSRLTVL.

The genes are TRBV6-5 and TRBJ2-1; D unresolved. The germline V gene encodes CDR1 MNHEY and CDR2 SVGAGI. V dropped 6 bases and J dropped 5 bases, with 11 bases sitting between them. The CDR3 is made up of 13 amino acids. CDR3 sequence reads: CASSRPPHNEQFF. The CDR3 DNA sequence: TGTGCCAGCAGCCGTCCCCCTCACAATGAGCAGTTCTTC.

This clone came up a few times. This rearrangement joins TRBV6-2 or TRBV6-3 to TRBJ1-5; no definite D call. CDR1 is MNHEY, CDR2 SVGEGT, per germline. CDR3 size: 12 residues. V was shortened by 6 bases and J by 4 bases, with 7 bases between the two germline ends. The CDR3 nucleotides are TGTGCCAGCAGCCAACAGAATCAGCCCCAGCATTTT. Amino acids: CASSQQNQPQHF.

The chain combines TRBV28 with TRBJ1-2; D is perhaps TRBD1 (5 bases). Germline CDR1 reads MDHEN; CDR2 reads SYDVKM. V shed 4 bases and J shed 12 bases, with 21 bases lying between them. The CDR3 is made up of 14 amino acids. CDR3 in DNA: TGTGCCAGCAGTTCCACACCCGCCGACAGACTCGACACCTTC. Translation: CASSSTPADRLDTF.

V usage is TRBV5-6 and J usage is TRBJ1-6; D call uncertain. CDR1 and CDR2 from the germline V gene are SGHDT and YYEEEE. The CDR3 spans 17 residues. Trimming shortened V by 2 bases and J by 0 bases, and 12 bases separated the two germline ends. The CDR3 coding sequence is TGTGCCAGCAGCTTCTCGGAGTGGAGCTCCTATAATTCACCCCTCCACTTT. As protein: CASSFSEWSSYNSPLHF.

The rearrangement joins TRBV20-1 to TRBJ1-5; tentatively, D is TRBD1 (6 bases). V lost 3 bases to trimming and J lost 5 bases, with 17 bases between them. The CDR3 consists of 15 residues. Germline V gene data show CDR1 as DFQATT and CDR2 as SNEGSKA (reference sequence). The CDR3 nucleotides are TGCAGTGCTAGTATCACAGGGTTAGGGTATCAGCCCCAGCATTTT. This codes for CSASITGLGYQPQHF.

This clone has just a few counts. The J gene is TRBJ2-7, the V gene TRBV18; unclear D gene. The germline CDR1 and CDR2 sequences are KGHSH and LQKENI. V was shortened by 8 bases and J by 3 bases, with 11 bases between the two germline ends. The CDR3 has 12 residues. The CDR3 nucleotides read TGTGCCAGCGGCCGAGACATCTACGAGCAGTACTTC. It translates to CASGRDIYEQYF.

This clone was seen once. This chain connects TRBV24-1 to TRBJ2-5, with D perhaps matching TRBD1 (5 bases). CDR3 length: 14 residues. V lost 10 bases and J lost 1, with 15 bases in between. The germline CDR1 and CDR2 sequences are KGHDR and SFDVKD. The CDR3 region is CATSQTGVQETQYF. The CDR3 bases are TGTGCCACTTCTCAAACAGGCGTCCAAGAGACCCAGTACTTC.

This clone was detected only a few times. The chain couples TRBV19 to TRBJ1-1, with 9 bases matching TRBD1. Looked up from germline, CDR1 is LNHDA and CDR2 is SQIVND (reference sequence). This CDR3 is built from 13 residues. The trim removed 10 bases at V and 1 base at J, leaving 4 bases unmatched. The CDR3 loop reads CATRTGANTEAFF. CDR3 nucleotide sequence: TGTGCCACCCGGACAGGGGCGAACACTGAAGCTTTCTTT.

This sequence joins TRBV29-1 and TRBJ2-3; D is uncertain. Trimming stripped 8 bases from V and 0 bases from J, with 18 bases between. CDR1 is SQVTM and CDR2 is ANQGSEA in the germline V gene. The CDR3 is 15 amino acids. The CDR3 loop is CSTRALAASTDTQYF. CDR3 bases: TGCAGCACCCGAGCCTTAGCAGCTAGCACAGATACGCAGTATTTT.

The V gene is TRBV24-1, the J gene TRBJ2-1; tentative D call: TRBD2 (5 bases). CDR3 length: 16 amino acids. V was pared by 1 base and J by 5 bases, with 14 bases between. Germline CDR1 reads KGHDR; CDR2 reads SFDVKD. Here the CDR3 DNA reads TGTGCCACCAGTGATTTCTGGAGCGGAGAAAACAATGAGCAGTTCTTC. Translation gives CATSDFWSGENNEQFF.

Here the CDR3 DNA reads TGTGCCATCACAGGGACAGTGAACACTGAAGCTTTCTTT. Protein product: CAITGTVNTEAFF. V and J are TRBV10-3 and TRBJ1-1; the match to TRBD1 covers 7 bases. The J segment lost 0 bases and the V segment lost 7 bases, leaving 2 bases of the junction unmatched. Germline V lookup: CDR1 ENHRY, CDR2 SYGVKD. The CDR3 length is 13 residues.

The rearrangement joins TRBV2 to TRBJ2-7, with D possibly being TRBD1 (6 bases). With 4 bases removed from V and 2 bases from J, the gap between germline ends came to 15 bases. Per germline, CDR1 SNHLY and CDR2 FYNNEI. This CDR3 comprises 15 residues. CDR3 sequence reads: CASSVTGPDTYEQYF. The CDR3 bases are TGTGCCAGCAGTGTGACAGGCCCAGACACCTACGAGCAGTACTTC.

CDR3 sequence: CAVLAGGLSSYNEQFF. The DNA of the CDR3 is TGTGCCGTACTAGCGGGAGGGCTAAGCTCCTACAATGAGCAGTTCTTC. The V gene is TRBV10-3, the J gene TRBJ2-1; 13 bases match TRBD2. The CDR3 consists of 16 residues. V lost 11 bases and J lost 0; bases outside the gene matches: 7. Germline CDR1 is ENHRY and CDR2 is SYGVKD.

The chain joins TRBV5-1 to TRBJ2-1; D is uncertain. Trimming took 4 bases from V and 6 from J, leaving 11 bases between them. This CDR3 spans 13 amino acids. Germline CDR1 reads SGHRS; CDR2 reads YFSETQ. CDR3 nucleotide sequence: TGCGCCAGCAGCCCCCGGCAGGCCAATGAGCAGTTCTTC. Translating gives CASSPRQANEQFF.